Listed below are T cell receptor beta chains from one sample, sequenced in a study of shared clonotypes between healthy human individuals. Assay used: immunoSEQ multiplex PCR; TCRdb lists only in-frame clones, some missing. The sample lists about 980,000 clones, 70% to 85% occurring once. The sequencing input was memory CD4+ T cells sorted from blood. The receptor source for this set is a man younger than 30 in good health. Both conserved end residues are part of each CDR3. A D gene is named only where the DNA matches it firmly. The size entry is marked missing in some rows and otherwise reads once, few, many or a size class.

d_gene: NA; j_gene: TRBJ2-7; abundance: NA; v_gene: TRBV7-2; CDR3nt: TGTGCCAGCAGCTTCGGATCCGAGCAGTACTTC; CDR3aa: CASSFGSEQYF
d_gene: NA; j_gene: TRBJ1-4; abundance: NA; v_gene: TRBV5-6; CDR3nt: TGTGCCAGCAGCCGGGAGTATGGGACTAATGAAAAACTGTTTTTT; CDR3aa: CASSREYGTNEKLFF
d_gene: NA; j_gene: TRBJ1-3; abundance: NA; v_gene: TRBV11-2; CDR3nt: TGTGCCAGCAGCTTTCAGGGAAACACCATATATTTT; CDR3aa: CASSFQGNTIYF
d_gene: NA; j_gene: TRBJ2-3; abundance: NA; v_gene: TRBV5-1; CDR3nt: TGCGCCAGCAGCGACGGAGGCACAGATACGCAGTATTTT; CDR3aa: CASSDGGTDTQYF
d_gene: NA; j_gene: TRBJ2-1; abundance: NA; v_gene: TRBV7-6; CDR3nt: TGTGCCAGCAGCTTATTTGCAGCGGGCCGCATATACAATGAGCAGTTCTTC; CDR3aa: CASSLFAAGRIYNEQFF
d_gene: NA; j_gene: TRBJ1-6; abundance: NA; v_gene: TRBV5-4; CDR3nt: TGTGCCAGCAGCTTACAGGGTGTGAATTCACCCCTCCACTTT; CDR3aa: CASSLQGVNSPLHF
d_gene: NA; j_gene: TRBJ1-4; abundance: many; v_gene: TRBV6-5; CDR3nt: TGTGCCAGCAGTTACGACGGACAGAGGGGGAAACTGTTTTTT; CDR3aa: CASSYDGQRGKLFF
d_gene: NA; j_gene: TRBJ2-1; abundance: NA; v_gene: TRBV7-6; CDR3nt: TGTGCCAGCAGCTTAGCCGTGGGAGGGGGATCCTACAATGAGCAGTTCTTC; CDR3aa: CASSLAVGGGSYNEQFF
d_gene: NA; j_gene: TRBJ1-1; abundance: NA; v_gene: TRBV19; CDR3nt: TGTGCCAGTAGTAGAAACAGGATGAACACTGAAGCTTTCTTT; CDR3aa: CASSRNRMNTEAFF
d_gene: TRBD1; j_gene: TRBJ2-7; abundance: few; v_gene: TRBV6-5; CDR3nt: TGTGCCAGCAGGCCGGCGGGACAGGGTCAGCAGTACTTC; CDR3aa: CASRPAGQGQQYF
d_gene: NA; j_gene: TRBJ1-3; abundance: NA; v_gene: TRBV7-2; CDR3nt: TGTGCCAGCAGCTTATTGGCCTACTCTGGAAACACCATATATTTT; CDR3aa: CASSLLAYSGNTIYF
d_gene: NA; j_gene: TRBJ2-6; abundance: NA; v_gene: TRBV28; CDR3nt: TGTGCCAGCAGTTTGGAGGGAGCTGGGGCCAACGTCCTGACTTTC; CDR3aa: CASSLEGAGANVLTF
d_gene: NA; j_gene: TRBJ2-5; abundance: NA; v_gene: TRBV5-1; CDR3nt: TGCGCCAGCAGACAGGGACCCCTACTTGAGACCCAGTACTTC; CDR3aa: CASRQGPLLETQYF
d_gene: NA; j_gene: TRBJ2-1; abundance: NA; v_gene: TRBV18; CDR3nt: TGTGCCAGCTCACCCGCAGGGTCTGGGAATGAGCAGTTCTTC; CDR3aa: CASSPAGSGNEQFF
d_gene: NA; j_gene: TRBJ2-7; abundance: NA; v_gene: TRBV7-2; CDR3nt: TGTGCCAGCAGCCTCAAACACGAGCAGTACTTC; CDR3aa: CASSLKHEQYF
d_gene: TRBD2; j_gene: TRBJ2-1; abundance: NA; v_gene: TRBV6-1; CDR3nt: TGTGCCAGCAGTGAATCGGGACTAGTAAACAATGAGCAGTTCTTC; CDR3aa: CASSESGLVNNEQFF
d_gene: TRBD1; j_gene: TRBJ1-1; abundance: few; v_gene: TRBV6-6; CDR3nt: TGTGCCAGCAGATTACAGGGGACTGAAGCTTTCTTT; CDR3aa: CASRLQGTEAFF
d_gene: NA; j_gene: TRBJ2-1; abundance: NA; v_gene: TRBV28; CDR3nt: TGTGCCAGCAGCCCTGGCGGCCTGGGCCAGGCCTACAATGAGCAGTTCTTC; CDR3aa: CASSPGGLGQAYNEQFF
d_gene: TRBD2; j_gene: TRBJ2-1; abundance: NA; v_gene: TRBV2; CDR3nt: TGTGCCAGCAACCCGGGACTAGCGGGAATTGAGCAGTTCTTC; CDR3aa: CASNPGLAGIEQFF
d_gene: NA; j_gene: TRBJ2-1; abundance: few; v_gene: TRBV28; CDR3nt: TGTGCCAGCAGGACACTCGGATACAATGAGCAGTTCTTC; CDR3aa: CASRTLGYNEQFF
d_gene: TRBD1; j_gene: TRBJ1-5; abundance: few; v_gene: TRBV19; CDR3nt: TGTGCCGCCTGGACGGATGCCAGGGGGCTAGGGCAGCCCCAGCATTTT; CDR3aa: CAAWTDARGLGQPQHF
d_gene: NA; j_gene: TRBJ1-5; abundance: NA; v_gene: TRBV30; CDR3nt: TGTGCCTGGAGTACAGGCGCCCCCTCAGCCCAGCATTTT; CDR3aa: CAWSTGAPSAQHF
d_gene: NA; j_gene: TRBJ2-7; abundance: NA; v_gene: TRBV5-1; CDR3nt: TGCGCCAGCGGGAACAGCGGTGGATCCTACGAGCAGTACTTC; CDR3aa: CASGNSGGSYEQYF
d_gene: NA; j_gene: TRBJ1-1; abundance: NA; v_gene: TRBV7-9; CDR3nt: TGTGCCAGCAGCTCCCGATGGGAAACTGAAGCTTTCTTT; CDR3aa: CASSSRWETEAFF
d_gene: TRBD2; j_gene: TRBJ2-5; abundance: NA; v_gene: TRBV2; CDR3nt: TGTGCCAGCAGGTTTGGCGGGGGGGGAGAGACCCAGTACTTC; CDR3aa: CASRFGGGGETQYF
d_gene: TRBD2; j_gene: TRBJ2-1; abundance: NA; v_gene: TRBV5-1; CDR3nt: TGCGCCAGCAGGTTAGCGGGAGTTAGCGGCAATGAGCAGTTCTTC; CDR3aa: CASRLAGVSGNEQFF
d_gene: NA; j_gene: TRBJ2-7; abundance: NA; v_gene: TRBV28; CDR3nt: TGTGCCAGCAGTTTTTCCGGGGCCCCCGAGCAGTACTTC; CDR3aa: CASSFSGAPEQYF
d_gene: NA; j_gene: TRBJ2-1; abundance: NA; v_gene: TRBV29-1; CDR3nt: TGCAGCGCTCCGGGGACTTTGTCCTACAATGAGCAGTTCTTC; CDR3aa: CSAPGTLSYNEQFF
d_gene: TRBD1; j_gene: TRBJ2-3; abundance: NA; v_gene: TRBV5-4; CDR3nt: TGTGCCAGCAGCCCTGACAGGGGATCGGATACGCAGTATTTT; CDR3aa: CASSPDRGSDTQYF
d_gene: NA; j_gene: TRBJ2-7; abundance: NA; v_gene: TRBV2; CDR3nt: TGTGCCAGCAGTACGGCAGCCTGGGACGAGCAGTACTTC; CDR3aa: CASSTAAWDEQYF
d_gene: TRBD2; j_gene: TRBJ2-1; abundance: NA; v_gene: TRBV30; CDR3nt: TGTGCCTGGAGTGTAATAGCGGGGGGGACAAATGAGCAGTTCTTC; CDR3aa: CAWSVIAGGTNEQFF
d_gene: NA; j_gene: TRBJ1-1; abundance: once; v_gene: TRBV21-1; CDR3nt: TGTGCCAGCAGCAGAAGGGGGGAGGAGACTGAAGCTTTCTTT; CDR3aa: CASSRRGEETEAFF
d_gene: TRBD1; j_gene: TRBJ1-1; abundance: few; v_gene: TRBV6-5; CDR3nt: TGTGCCAGCAGTTACACAAGAGGGACAGGCGGGACTAAAGCTTTCTTT; CDR3aa: CASSYTRGTGGTKAFF
d_gene: NA; j_gene: TRBJ1-5; abundance: NA; v_gene: TRBV2; CDR3nt: TGTGCCAGCAGTGAACGGGGAACTTGGCAGCCCCAGCATTTT; CDR3aa: CASSERGTWQPQHF
d_gene: NA; j_gene: TRBJ2-2; abundance: NA; v_gene: TRBV19; CDR3nt: TGTGCCAGTAGTATGCTGGACAGCAACACCGGGGAGCTGTTTTTT; CDR3aa: CASSMLDSNTGELFF
d_gene: NA; j_gene: TRBJ2-5; abundance: NA; v_gene: TRBV7-9; CDR3nt: TGTGCCAGCAGCTTAAACCCCGGCCCAGAGACCCAGTACTTC; CDR3aa: CASSLNPGPETQYF
d_gene: NA; j_gene: TRBJ2-4; abundance: few; v_gene: TRBV7-2; CDR3nt: TGTGCCAGCAGCTTAGACAGGCTAGCCAAAAACATTCAGTACTTC; CDR3aa: CASSLDRLAKNIQYF
d_gene: NA; j_gene: TRBJ2-7; abundance: NA; v_gene: TRBV5-6; CDR3nt: TGTGCCAGCAGCTTAGATAGGGCCTCGGTCGAGCAGTACTTC; CDR3aa: CASSLDRASVEQYF
d_gene: TRBD1; j_gene: TRBJ2-3; abundance: NA; v_gene: TRBV5-1; CDR3nt: TGCGCCAGCAGCCTACTGGGACAGACTAGCACAGATACGCAGTATTTT; CDR3aa: CASSLLGQTSTDTQYF
d_gene: TRBD1; j_gene: TRBJ2-3; abundance: NA; v_gene: TRBV5-1; CDR3nt: TGCGCCAGCAGCTTTAGACAGGGGGCGGGAGATACGCAGTATTTT; CDR3aa: CASSFRQGAGDTQYF
d_gene: TRBD2; j_gene: TRBJ2-3; abundance: NA; v_gene: TRBV5-1; CDR3nt: TGCGCCAGCAGCTTGACCCTGGGACAGGGCTTAGCGGGAGGGATCACAGATACGCAGTATTTT; CDR3aa: CASSLTLGQGLAGGITDTQYF
d_gene: NA; j_gene: TRBJ2-2; abundance: NA; v_gene: TRBV7-9; CDR3nt: TGTGCCAGCAGCTTAGGACGTGGAACCGGGGAGCTGTTTTTT; CDR3aa: CASSLGRGTGELFF